This entry is about one TCR beta chain. Its antigen remains unidentified. The data belong to a study of CD4 T cells in relation to SARS-CoV-2 and coronaviruses. Findings and caveats of the study: Approximately 65% of donors had memory CD4+ clonotypes crossrecognizing SARS-CoV-2 and common cold coronavirus spike.

Before the COVID-19 pandemic, during about 2011-2019, CD4+ T cells were taken from unexposed donors. Isolation of CD4+ T cells took place after about 10 days in culture. Unexposed-donor CD4+ T cells were probed with SARS-CoV-2 S/N and four cold-coronavirus spikes, cells permitting. PBMCs were plated at roughly 2 million per well in IL-2-containing medium. Libraries were prepared by immunoSEQ multiplex PCR; TCRdb keeps only in-frame clonotypes and omits some of them. The table includes 20,000 or so clones, roughly four fifths detected once. The CDR3 is made up of 17 amino acids. V lost 2 bases, J lost 4 bases, and 11 bases stayed unmatched. Germline V gene lookup returns CDR1 SEHNR and CDR2 FQNEAQ (reference sequence).

The chain is built from TRBV7-9 and TRBJ2-7; the match to TRBD1 covers 10 bases. Material: CD4+ T cells from PBMCs, cultured in vitro. This TCR derives from a human donor in good health. Here the CDR3 reads CASSLSQTGGKGYEQYF. The CDR3 nucleotides read TGTGCCAGCAGCTTATCCCAGACAGGGGGCAAGGGGTACGAGCAGTACTTC.